The 10 T cell receptor beta chains below come from one sample, sequenced in a study of CXCR3-negative and CXCR3-positive naive CD8 T cells. UMI-labeled 5' RACE yielded the TRB cDNA libraries. From its re-call of the 5' RACE reads, TCRdb lists each CDR3 protein once, without DNA. The sample holds 75,000 to 100,000 distinct CDR3 sequences. The source material was naive CXCR3- CD8+ T cells from blood. The subset: CD45RO-CCR7+CD27+CD95- naive CD8+ T cells lacking CXCR3 (TNR3-). These receptors all come from a human donor in good health. Some clones in this sample may be carry-over from other donors' samples.

V is TRBV7-3 and J is TRBJ2-3; TCRdb's D call of TRBD1 is untestable without DNA. The germline V gene encodes CDR1 SGHTA and CDR2 FQGTGA. CDR3 length: 13 amino acids. CDR3 residues: CASSLTPWDTQYF.

This chain joins TRBV29-1 and TRBJ2-7; with no DNA, the TCRdb D assignment of TRBD1 cannot be verified. This CDR3 spans 12 amino acids. Germline CDR1 and CDR2: SQVTM and ANQGSEA. The CDR3 here is CSVETVSYEQYF.

The chain links TRBV15 to TRBJ2-3. The CDR3 has 16 residues. Germline CDR1 and CDR2: LNHNV and YYDKDF (reference sequence). CDR3 loop: CATSRDSHRSTDTQYF.

The CDR3 is CASSIDIDYEQYF. V usage is TRBV7-9 and J usage is TRBJ2-7. The CDR3 contains 13 residues. Per the germline V gene, CDR1 is SEHNR and CDR2 is FQNEAQ (reference sequence).

This CDR3 reads CASSETGAGYTF. This rearrangement joins TRBV7-9 to TRBJ1-2; TCRdb selects TRBD1, and the lack of DNA leaves this call unchecked. The CDR3 length is 12 residues. Germline V gene lookup returns CDR1 SEHNR and CDR2 FQNEAQ (reference sequence).

This chain uses TRBV6-1 with TRBJ1-5. Per the germline V gene, CDR1 is MNHNS and CDR2 is SASEGT. CDR3 length equals 11 residues. CDR3 sequence: CASSDHQPQHF.

The chain is built from TRBV5-1 and TRBJ1-5. This CDR3 comprises 13 residues. CDR1 SGHRS and CDR2 YFSETQ come from the germline V gene. The CDR3 sequence is CASSLDGNQPQHF.

J is TRBJ2-7 and V is TRBV3-1; the D gene TCRdb calls, TRBD1, cannot be checked with no DNA. Germline assignment: CDR1 LGHDT and CDR2 YNNKEL (reference sequence). This CDR3 contains 15 residues. The CDR3 loop is CASSQSTGYSYEQYF.

V is TRBV14 and J is TRBJ1-2. CDR1 and CDR2 from the germline V gene are SGHDN and FVKESK. The CDR3 loop spans 13 amino acids. This chain's CDR3 is CASSQGTAYGYTF.

CDR3 in amino acids: CASSLDGTTQETQYF. The rearrangement links TRBV5-1 to TRBJ2-5; TCRdb's assignment of TRBD1 cannot be checked, as there is no DNA. The CDR3 spans 15 residues. The V gene's germline CDR1 is SGHRS and CDR2 YFSETQ. Full variable domain (remainder filled in from reference TRBV5-1 and TRBJ2-5): KAGVTQTPRYLIKTRGQQVTLSCSPISGHRSVSWYQQTPGQGLQFLFEYFSETQRNKGNFPGRFSGRQFSNSRSEMNVSTLELGDSALYLCASSLDGTTQETQYFGPGTRLLVL.